The 11 T cell receptor beta chains given below trace back to one sample, sequenced in a study of neurological immune-mediated disorders. One entry per CDR3 protein results from TCRdb running MiXCR on the 5' RACE reads. The table records 55,000 to 75,000 distinct CDR3 sequences, about 2.5% of them present only once. The sequencing sample was made of PBMCs. These TCRs come from a man aged 50 to 59 with multiple sclerosis.

In its sample, this clonotype was seen many times. The chain couples TRBV7-2 to TRBJ2-1; no clear D. The V gene lost 6 bases and the J gene lost 2 bases, with 20 bases spanning the gap. CDR1 SGHTA and CDR2 FQGNSA come from the germline V gene. The CDR3 consists of 17 residues. CDR3 amino acids: CASRDSRAVAAYNEQFF. The CDR3 coding sequence is TGTGCCAGCAGGGATAGTAGGGCGGTGGCAGCCTACAATGAGCAGTTCTTC.

This clonotype was recorded at least ten times. The CDR3 bases are TGTGCCAGCAGCTCAGGGACAGGGTTTGTTCAGCCCCAGCATTTT. This encodes CASSSGTGFVQPQHF. V gene TRBV5-5 combines with J gene TRBJ1-5, with 9 nucleotides matching TRBD1. Germline assignment: CDR1 SGHKS and CDR2 YYEKEE (reference sequence). The trim removed 3 bases at V and 6 bases at J, leaving 7 bases unmatched. The CDR3 runs 15 residues. The full variable domain, in which reference TRBV5-5 and TRBJ1-5 provide the parts outside the CDR3, is DAGVTQSPTHLIKTRGQQVTLRCSPISGHKSVSWYQQVLGQGPQFIFQYYEKEERGRGNFPDRFSARQFPNYSSELNVNALLLGDSALYLCASSSGTGFVQPQHFGDGTRLSIL.

This clonotype was seen many times. In DNA, the CDR3 is TGTGCCAGCAGCTCCAGGGGGCTGGTGACTGAAGCTTTCTTT. This sequence encodes CASSSRGLVTEAFF. This rearrangement joins TRBV5-6 to TRBJ1-1; TRBD1 agrees at 8 bases. The CDR3 contains 14 residues. Trimming cost V 3 bases and J 5 bases; bases outside gene matches: 6. Germline CDR1 reads SGHDT; CDR2 reads YYEEEE.

There are many counts of this clonotype. V and J are TRBV20-1 and TRBJ2-5, with 10 bases that match TRBD2. The CDR3 runs 12 residues. Germline trimming cut 7 bases from V and 5 bases from J; bases unmatched to any gene: 4. Germline values: CDR1 DFQATT, CDR2 SNEGSKA (reference sequence). The CDR3 sequence is CSGGLALETQYF. CDR3 sequence (DNA): TGCAGTGGGGGACTAGCGCTGGAGACCCAGTACTTC.

This chain joins TRBV2 and TRBJ2-7; possibly TRBD1 for D (5 bases). This CDR3 has 14 residues. Per germline, CDR1 SNHLY and CDR2 FYNNEI. Trimming removed 0 bases from V and 6 bases from J, with 12 bases in between. This chain's CDR3 is CASSEAQGIGEQYF. The CDR3 nucleotides are TGTGCCAGCAGTGAAGCGCAGGGAATAGGCGAGCAGTACTTC.

This clonotype was picked up many times. The rearrangement joins TRBV7-2 to TRBJ2-7; D may be TRBD1 or TRBD2 (5 bases each). Germline CDR1 reads SGHTA; CDR2 reads FQGNSA. The CDR3 is 15 residues long. Deletions cut 5 bases from V and 3 bases from J, with 17 bases between. The DNA for the CDR3 is TGTGCCAGCAGCACGGGACCCCTCGTAGGCTACGAGCAGTACTTC. It translates to CASSTGPLVGYEQYF.

This clonotype was observed at least ten times. The chain has TRBV7-9 and TRBJ2-5, with D maybe TRBD1 (5 bases). The CDR3 loop spans 13 amino acids. V was shortened by 5 bases and J by 5 bases, with 12 bases between the two germline ends. Germline V gene lookup returns CDR1 SEHNR and CDR2 FQNEAQ (reference sequence). Here the CDR3 DNA reads TGTGCCAGCAGCCCCAGAAAGGGGGAGACCCAGTACTTC. This codes for CASSPRKGETQYF.

V is TRBV11-1 and J is TRBJ1-1; no clear D gene. V lost 5 bases and J 0 bases, leaving 7 bases between the germline ends. The CDR3 consists of 13 residues. Germline V gene sequence: CDR1 SGHAT, CDR2 FQDESV (reference sequence). CDR3 sequence (DNA): TGTGCCAGCAGCCCTTTTATGAACACTGAAGCTTTCTTT. This sequence encodes CASSPFMNTEAFF.

Ten or more counts support this clonotype. The chain employs TRBV7-8 and TRBJ2-1; D may correspond to TRBD1 or TRBD2 (5 bases each). In germline, CDR1 is SGHVS, CDR2 FQNEAQ. The CDR3 is made up of 14 amino acids. V gave up 5 bases and J gave up 5 bases, with 13 bases separating them. The CDR3 nucleotides are TGTGCCAGCAGCCCAGGGACCAAAGACAATGAGCAGTTCTTC. It encodes CASSPGTKDNEQFF.

The table lists this clonotype with many counts. V usage is TRBV20-1 and J usage is TRBJ1-1, with 7 bases that match TRBD1. Germline V gene lookup returns CDR1 DFQATT and CDR2 SNEGSKA (reference sequence). The junction had 15 bases not matched to a gene; V was cut back by 3 bases and J by 5 bases. The CDR3 sequence is 16 residues long. This chain's CDR3 is CSASPVKQGRRTEAFF. In nucleotides, the CDR3 is TGCAGTGCTAGCCCCGTCAAACAGGGGCGGAGGACTGAAGCTTTCTTT.

Ten or more counts support this clonotype. This CDR3 reads CATSPRADEQYF. The CDR3 DNA follows: TGTGCCACCAGCCCCAGGGCGGACGAGCAGTACTTC. This rearrangement joins TRBV15 to TRBJ2-7, with D possibly being TRBD1 (5 bases). Germline CDR1 is LNHNV and CDR2 is YYDKDF (reference sequence). CDR3 length equals 12 residues. V shed 5 bases and J shed 5 bases, with 10 bases lying between them.